This TCR beta chain is drawn from a study of T-cell memory formation after mild COVID-19. Study-wide results and caveats: Whereas later expanders leaned CD4+, clones contracting day 15 to 85 showed a balanced CD4/CD8 makeup.

Constant-segment-primed 5'RACE gave TCR alpha and TCR beta cDNA libraries with sample barcodes and UMIs. TCRdb called the 5' RACE reads again in MiXCR, with one record for every CDR3 protein. The sample lists some 600,000 distinct CDR3 sequences; 15% to 20% were seen once. This clonotype was recorded at least ten times. What it recognizes is unknown. Material for sequencing was PBMCs or a T cell subset sorted from them (not recorded which). The receptor was isolated from an adult woman who had mild COVID-19 (a few samples of this study predate the infection). Cell type and time point are not known.

The CDR3 loop is CASSERVGAYYEQYF. Here the CDR3 DNA reads TGTGCCAGCAGCGAGAGGGTGGGGGCATACTACGAGCAGTACTTC. The chain is built from TRBV7-9 and TRBJ2-7, with D perhaps TRBD1 (6 bases). Germline CDR1 and CDR2: SEHNR and FQNEAQ (reference sequence). This CDR3 region has 15 residues. V lost 5 bases and J lost 3, with 17 bases in between.